Shown below are 22 T cell receptor beta chains from a single sample sequenced in a study of T cells and Merkel cell carcinoma outcomes. The data were produced by immunoSEQ multiplex PCR, yet TCRdb's version contains in-frame clones alone and is incomplete. The sample contains 15,000 to 25,000 clones, over 70% of which appear only once. The material sequenced was tumor tissue from Merkel cell carcinoma. These receptors all stem from a human donor with Merkel cell carcinoma.

The rearrangement uses TRBV18 and TRBJ2-6; D perhaps matches TRBD2 (5 bases). This CDR3 spans 16 amino acids. Germline-derived CDR1 and CDR2 are KGHSH and LQKENI. Deletions cut 4 bases from V and 0 bases from J, with 10 bases between. In DNA form, the CDR3 reads TGTGCCAGCTCACACGGACTCCGCTCTGGGGCCAACGTCCTGACTTTC. It encodes CASSHGLRSGANVLTF.

Only a few counts were recorded for this clone. The chain carries TRBV18 and TRBJ2-7; D possibly uses TRBD1 or TRBD2 (5 bases each). The CDR3 extends over 13 amino acids. Germline V gene lookup returns CDR1 KGHSH and CDR2 LQKENI. Between the trimmed V and J ends, which lost 8 bases and 2 bases, there was a span of 13 bases. This chain's CDR3 is CASTRGSPYEQYF. CDR3 in DNA: TGTGCCAGCACCCGGGGCAGCCCCTACGAGCAGTACTTC. Full variable domain (missing parts from reference TRBV18 and TRBJ2-7): NAGVMQNPRHLVRRRGQEARLRCSPMKGHSHVYWYRQLPEEGLKFMVYLQKENIIDESGMPKERFSAEFPKEGPSILRIQQVVRGDSAAYFCASTRGSPYEQYFGPGTRLTVT.

Note on this clone: Compared with germline, one end of the junction differs, possibly owing to a read error. CDR3 region: CASNLDLGRGLVYGYTF. In DNA, the CDR3 is TGTGCCAGCAACTTAGATCTTGGCAGGGGGCTAGTCTATGGCTACACCTTC. This chain joins TRBV11-3 and TRBJ1-2; 8 bases map to TRBD1. The CDR3 consists of 17 residues. Germline CDR1 reads SGHNT; CDR2 reads YENEEA.

This chain links TRBV11-2 with TRBJ1-5; unclear D gene. The length of the CDR3 is 13 residues. V was trimmed by 0 bases and J by 7 bases, leaving 7 bases between them. Germline CDR1 reads SGHAT; CDR2 reads FQNNGV. For the CDR3, the DNA is TGTGCCAGCAGCTTAGAGGTTGGCCAGCCCCAGCATTTT. Protein sequence: CASSLEVGQPQHF.

The chain carries TRBV5-8 and TRBJ2-1; a possible D gene is TRBD1 (7 bases). Trimming removed 9 bases at V and 7 bases at J, with 17 bases between. The length of the CDR3 is 13 residues. Germline V gene sequence: CDR1 SGHTS, CDR2 YDEGEE. As DNA, the CDR3 is TGTGCCATCTCCTCAGGGGGGTGGAATGAGCAGTTCTTC. Amino acids: CAISSGGWNEQFF.

The chain recombines TRBV5-1 with TRBJ1-2; no firm D call. CDR3 length equals 13 residues. Germline assignment: CDR1 SGHRS and CDR2 YFSETQ. Trimming stripped 0 bases from V and 5 bases from J, with 8 bases between. The CDR3 nucleotides are TGCGCCAGCAGCTTGGAGCGCGTTTATGGCTACACCTTC. It is translated as CASSLERVYGYTF.

The J gene is TRBJ1-4, the V gene TRBV28; no reliable D call. The CDR3 is made up of 12 amino acids. Trimming took 5 bases from V and 11 from J, leaving 12 bases between them. Germline lookup yields CDR1 MDHEN and CDR2 SYDVKM. CDR3 sequence: CASSPIMGKLFF. The CDR3, as DNA: TGTGCCAGCAGTCCCATAATGGGTAAACTGTTTTTT.

DNA of the CDR3: TGTGCCAGCAGTTCAGGGGGGAGCCGCGCGGGGCGTGGCTATGGCTACACCTTC. Its protein is CASSSGGSRAGRGYGYTF. The rearrangement uses TRBV5-4 and TRBJ1-2; 7 bases are shared with TRBD1. CDR3 length: 18 residues. CDR1 and CDR2 from the germline V gene are SGHNT and YYREEE (reference sequence). V dropped 5 bases and J dropped 4; count of bases not matched to a gene: 20.

The V gene is TRBV5-1, the J gene TRBJ1-3; TRBD1 is a possible D gene (6 bases). Germline assignment: CDR1 SGHRS and CDR2 YFSETQ. The CDR3 has 15 residues. V lost 1 base to trimming and J lost 2 bases, with 10 bases between them. The CDR3 DNA reads TGCGCCAGCAGCTTGTGGGGACACACTGGAAACACCATATATTTT. This codes for CASSLWGHTGNTIYF.

The rearrangement links TRBV10-3 to TRBJ2-3; D gene uncertain. The CDR3 totals 11 residues. Germline CDR1 is ENHRY and CDR2 is SYGVKD. With 6 bases removed from V and 6 bases from J, the gap between germline ends came to 7 bases. The CDR3 nucleotides read TGTGCCATCAGGCGCAGGGATACGCAGTATTTT. It translates to CAIRRRDTQYF.

The sample holds one count of this clone. The chain employs TRBV5-5 and TRBJ2-1; perhaps D is TRBD1 or TRBD2 (5 bases each). Germline loops: CDR1 SGHKS, CDR2 YYEKEE (reference sequence). The V gene lost 4 bases and the J gene lost 5 bases, with 16 bases spanning the gap. The CDR3 sequence is 15 residues long. CDR3 in DNA: TGTGCCAGCAGCACCGGGACCCGCATCAACAATGAGCAGTTCTTC. It yields the protein CASSTGTRINNEQFF.

The V gene is TRBV28, the J gene TRBJ2-1, with 8 bases matching TRBD2. J gave up 8 bases and V 2 bases, and 5 bases lay outside the gene matches. CDR3 size: 14 residues. Germline V gene data show CDR1 as MDHEN and CDR2 as SYDVKM. For the CDR3, the DNA is TGTGCCAGCAGTTTAATGGGACTAGGGTATGAGCAGTTCTTC. Translated: CASSLMGLGYEQFF.

V usage is TRBV11-2 and J usage is TRBJ2-7, with 10 bases aligning to TRBD1. Germline V lookup: CDR1 SGHAT, CDR2 FQNNGV. J lost 7 bases, V lost 4 bases, and 4 bases had no gene match. The CDR3 loop spans 13 amino acids. In nucleotides, the CDR3 is TGTGCCAGCAGCTGGGACAGGGGTGGTGAGCAGTACTTC. This sequence encodes CASSWDRGGEQYF.

A single count supports this clone. CDR3 sequence reads: CASSSILAGQETQYF. DNA of the CDR3: TGTGCCAGCAGCTCGATACTAGCGGGGCAAGAGACCCAGTACTTC. The rearrangement joins TRBV5-6 to TRBJ2-5; 10 positions agree with TRBD2. Per germline, CDR1 SGHDT and CDR2 YYEEEE. The ends lost 3 bases at V and 2 bases at J; junction bases unmatched: 4. This CDR3 region has 15 residues.

This sequence joins TRBV6-1 and TRBJ2-5, with TRBD2 matching 11 bases. The CDR3 runs 14 residues. Germline trimming cut 4 bases from V and 7 bases from J; bases unmatched to any gene: 5. Germline V gives CDR1 MNHNS, CDR2 SASEGT. Written as DNA, the CDR3 is TGTGCCAGCAGTGGTCTAGCGGGAGGAGGGACCCAGTACTTC. Encoded protein: CASSGLAGGGTQYF.

CDR3 protein: CASSTPGLGTEAFF. DNA of the CDR3: TGTGCCAGCAGTACCCCGGGGCTGGGCACTGAAGCTTTCTTT. The chain is built from TRBV6-5 and TRBJ1-1; a possible D gene is TRBD1 (5 bases). The V end lost 5 bases, the J end lost 4 bases, and 14 bases lay between the germline ends. Germline assignment: CDR1 MNHEY and CDR2 SVGAGI. CDR3 length: 14 residues.

V and J are TRBV18 and TRBJ2-3; D may be TRBD1 (6 bases). The CDR3 has 15 residues. Trimming left V 7 bases short and J 0 bases short, with 14 bases between. Germline CDR1 is KGHSH and CDR2 is LQKENI. The DNA of the CDR3 is TGTGCCAGCTTGGGACCGGGACACAGCACAGATACGCAGTATTTT. Protein product: CASLGPGHSTDTQYF.

This rearrangement joins TRBV9 to TRBJ2-1; 9 bases align to TRBD2. V shed 1 base and J 9 bases; nucleotides not matched to a gene: 8. The CDR3 is 15 residues long. Germline V lookup: CDR1 SGDLS, CDR2 YYNGEE. CDR3 region: CASSVNLAGRGEQFF. The CDR3 coding sequence is TGTGCCAGCAGCGTAAATCTAGCGGGAAGGGGTGAGCAGTTCTTC.

The rearrangement joins TRBV10-2 to TRBJ1-6; possibly TRBD1 for D (6 bases). This CDR3 contains 18 residues. Germline values: CDR1 WSHSY, CDR2 SAAADI. Trimming shortened V by 2 bases and J by 1 base, and 15 bases separated the two germline ends. CDR3 protein: CASSERGGPGSYNSPLHF. CDR3 in DNA: TGCGCCAGCAGTGAGCGGGGGGGGCCCGGGTCCTATAATTCACCCCTCCACTTT.

The genes are TRBV27 and TRBJ1-5; D is unresolved. Trimming removed 3 bases at V and 2 bases at J, with 11 bases between. From germline, CDR1 is MNHEY and CDR2 SMNVEV (reference sequence). This CDR3 has 15 amino acids. The CDR3 DNA follows: TGTGCCAGCAGTTTGGCGTTTATGGGCAATCAGCCCCAGCATTTT. Amino acid sequence: CASSLAFMGNQPQHF.

This clone was seen a few times. The chain recombines TRBV5-4 with TRBJ1-2; D may be TRBD1 (5 bases). Germline V lookup: CDR1 SGHNT, CDR2 YYREEE (reference sequence). The CDR3 runs 13 residues. V was shortened by 2 bases and J by 8 bases, with 13 bases between the two germline ends. The CDR3 DNA reads as TGTGCCAGCAGCTTAGACAGCGACTGGGGCTACACCTTC. Translation: CASSLDSDWGYTF.

The V gene is TRBV6-6, the J gene TRBJ1-2; D uncertain. Germline V gene sequence: CDR1 MNHNY, CDR2 SVGAGI (reference sequence). The ends were cut back, 7 bases at V and 5 bases at J, with 14 bases in the middle. The CDR3 has 13 amino acids. The CDR3 protein is CASNYGQLYGYTF. In DNA form, the CDR3 reads TGTGCCAGCAATTATGGGCAGCTTTATGGCTACACCTTC.